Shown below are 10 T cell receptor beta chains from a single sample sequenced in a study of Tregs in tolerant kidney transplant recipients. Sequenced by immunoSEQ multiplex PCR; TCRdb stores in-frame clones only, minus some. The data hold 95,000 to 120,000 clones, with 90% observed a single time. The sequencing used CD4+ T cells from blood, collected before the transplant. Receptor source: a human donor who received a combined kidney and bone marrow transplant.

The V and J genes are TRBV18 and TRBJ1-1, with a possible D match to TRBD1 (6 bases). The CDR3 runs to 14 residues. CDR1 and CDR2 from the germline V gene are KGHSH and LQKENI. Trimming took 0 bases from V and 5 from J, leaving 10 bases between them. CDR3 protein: CASSPPTGWTEAFF. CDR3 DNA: TGTGCCAGCTCACCACCGACAGGTTGGACTGAAGCTTTCTTT.

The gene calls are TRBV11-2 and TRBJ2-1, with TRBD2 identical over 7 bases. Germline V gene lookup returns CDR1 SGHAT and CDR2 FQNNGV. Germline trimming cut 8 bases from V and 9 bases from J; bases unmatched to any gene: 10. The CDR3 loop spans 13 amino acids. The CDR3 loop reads CASQRPTGGEQFF. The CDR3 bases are TGTGCCAGCCAGAGACCAACGGGGGGTGAGCAGTTCTTC.

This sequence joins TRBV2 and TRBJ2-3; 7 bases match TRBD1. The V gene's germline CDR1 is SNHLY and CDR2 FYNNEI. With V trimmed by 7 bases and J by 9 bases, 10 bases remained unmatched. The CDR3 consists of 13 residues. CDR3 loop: CASTQTGQGTQYF. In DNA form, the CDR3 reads TGTGCCAGCACTCAGACAGGGCAGGGGACGCAGTATTTT. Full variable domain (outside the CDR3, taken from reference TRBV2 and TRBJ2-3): EPEVTQTPSHQVTQMGQEVILRCVPISNHLYFYWYRQILGQKVEFLVSFYNNEISEKSEIFDDQFSVERPDGSNFTLKIRSTKLEDSAMYFCASTQTGQGTQYFGPGTRLTVL.

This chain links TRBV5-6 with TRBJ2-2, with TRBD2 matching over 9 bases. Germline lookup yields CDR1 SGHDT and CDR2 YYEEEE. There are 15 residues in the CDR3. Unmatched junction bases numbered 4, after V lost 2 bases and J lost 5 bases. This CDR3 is CASSFASGKTGELFF. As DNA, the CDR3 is TGTGCCAGCAGCTTCGCTAGCGGGAAAACCGGGGAGCTGTTTTTT.

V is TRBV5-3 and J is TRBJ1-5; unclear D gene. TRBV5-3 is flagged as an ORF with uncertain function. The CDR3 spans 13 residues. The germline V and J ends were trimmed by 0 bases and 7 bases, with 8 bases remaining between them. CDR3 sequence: CARSLDPRQPQHF. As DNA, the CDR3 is TGTGCCAGAAGCTTGGACCCTCGGCAGCCCCAGCATTTT.

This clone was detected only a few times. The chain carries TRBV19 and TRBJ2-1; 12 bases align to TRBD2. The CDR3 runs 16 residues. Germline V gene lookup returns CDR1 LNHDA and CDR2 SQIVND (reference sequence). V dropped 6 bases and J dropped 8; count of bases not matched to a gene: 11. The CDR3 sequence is CASRNPSGRASHEQFF. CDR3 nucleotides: TGTGCCAGTAGGAACCCTAGCGGGAGGGCGTCGCATGAGCAGTTCTTC.

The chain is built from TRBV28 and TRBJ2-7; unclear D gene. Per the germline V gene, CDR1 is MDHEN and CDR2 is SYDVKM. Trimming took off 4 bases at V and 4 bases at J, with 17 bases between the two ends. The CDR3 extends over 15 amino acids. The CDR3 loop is CASSSRQLLQYEQYF. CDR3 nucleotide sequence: TGTGCCAGCAGTTCTCGACAACTTCTTCAGTACGAGCAGTACTTC.

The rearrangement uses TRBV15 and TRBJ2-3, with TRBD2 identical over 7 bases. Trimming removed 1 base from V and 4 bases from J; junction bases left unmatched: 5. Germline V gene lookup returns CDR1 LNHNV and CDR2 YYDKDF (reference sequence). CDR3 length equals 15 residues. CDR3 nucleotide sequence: TGTGCCACCAGCAGAGGCGGGGCGGGGGCAGATACGCAGTATTTT. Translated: CATSRGGAGADTQYF.

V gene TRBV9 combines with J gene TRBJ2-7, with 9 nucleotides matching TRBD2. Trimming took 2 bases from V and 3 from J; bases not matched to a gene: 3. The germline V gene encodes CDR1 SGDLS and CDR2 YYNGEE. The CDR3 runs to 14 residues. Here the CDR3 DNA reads TGTGCCAGCAGCGTGGGTAGCGGGAGCTACGAGCAGTACTTC. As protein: CASSVGSGSYEQYF.

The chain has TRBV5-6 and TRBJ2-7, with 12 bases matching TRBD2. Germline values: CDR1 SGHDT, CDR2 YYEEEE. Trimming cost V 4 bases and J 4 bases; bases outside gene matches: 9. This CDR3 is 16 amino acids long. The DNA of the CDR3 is TGTGCCAGCAGCCCCTGGACTAGCGGGAAATCGTACGAGCAGTACTTC. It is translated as CASSPWTSGKSYEQYF.